The 7 T cell receptor beta chains listed next were all sequenced from one sample in a study of CD8 T cells in Susac syndrome. RNA was extracted with the RNeasy kit, and a quantity of roughly 0.5 to 1 ug was reverse transcribed using random hexamers. TCRdb re-called the immunoSEQ multiplex PCR reads through MiXCR, storing one row per CDR3 protein. The data show 70,000 to 95,000 distinct CDR3 sequences, around 94% seen once. The sequenced material came from CD8+ T cells from PBMCs. Source of these receptors: a human donor with Susac syndrome.

The V gene is TRBV29-1, the J gene TRBJ2-1; 10 positions match TRBD2. Germline values: CDR1 SQVTM, CDR2 ANQGSEA. This CDR3 spans 18 amino acids. V gave up 3 bases and J gave up 4 bases; unmatched junction bases: 15. CDR3 in amino acids: CSVESQALAGVWYNEQFF. The CDR3 DNA is TGCAGCGTTGAGTCCCAGGCGCTAGCGGGAGTGTGGTACAATGAGCAGTTCTTC.

Details on this clonotype: One end of the junction does not line up with germline, which may come from a read error. The rearrangement uses TRBV3-1 and TRBJ1-4; D unclear. Germline CDR1 reads LGHDT; CDR2 reads YNNKEL (reference sequence). CDR3 size: 12 residues. This CDR3 is CASSQEATSTIF. CDR3 DNA sequence: TGTGCCAGCAGCCAAGAAGCTACGTCTACGATATTT. The whole variable domain, remainder taken from reference TRBV3-1 and TRBJ1-4, is DTAVSQTPKYLVTQMGNDKSIKCEQNLGHDTMYWYKQDSKKFLKIMFSYNNKELIINETVPNRFSPKSPDKAHLNLHINSLELGDSAVYFCASSQEATSTIFGSGTQLSVL.

In nucleotides, the CDR3 is TGTGCCAGCAGTGGCCGGGACAGCTACAATGAGCAGTTCTTC. The encoded protein is CASSGRDSYNEQFF. This chain joins TRBV9 and TRBJ2-1, with 7 nucleotides matching TRBD1. J was trimmed by 3 bases and V by 5 bases; bases with no gene match: 5. The CDR3 is made up of 14 amino acids. Germline V gives CDR1 SGDLS, CDR2 YYNGEE.

This clonotype came up once. The chain combines TRBV27 with TRBJ2-1; 7 nucleotides line up with TRBD1. Germline V lookup: CDR1 MNHEY, CDR2 SMNVEV (reference sequence). This CDR3 is built from 12 residues. After removal of 6 bases from V and 9 bases from J, the junction contained 5 bases not matched to a gene. For the CDR3, the DNA is TGTGCCAGCAGGTCGACAGGGTCTGAGCAGTTCTTC. It is translated as CASRSTGSEQFF.

The chain recombines TRBV12-5 with TRBJ1-1; a weak D match, TRBD1 (6 bases). CDR1 is LGHNT and CDR2 is FRNRAP in the germline V gene. The V gene lost 3 bases and the J gene lost 6 bases, with 14 bases spanning the gap. This CDR3 is 14 amino acids long. CDR3 nucleotide sequence: TGTGCTAGTGGTTTAGCAGGGGCGCCATCTGAAGCTTTCTTT. Protein sequence: CASGLAGAPSEAFF.

The chain has TRBV27 and TRBJ2-7; D is possibly TRBD2 (5 bases). The germline CDR1 and CDR2 sequences are MNHEY and SMNVEV (reference sequence). The V gene lost 0 bases and the J gene lost 5 bases, with 11 bases spanning the gap. The CDR3 is made up of 14 amino acids. CDR3 nucleotide sequence: TGTGCCAGCAGTTTATCGCACCCCGGGAACGAGCAGTACTTC. Its translation: CASSLSHPGNEQYF.

The V call is TRBV19, the J call TRBJ2-1; D remains unclear. The CDR3 has 10 residues. The ends were cut back, 4 bases at V and 15 bases at J, with 10 bases in the middle. Germline CDR1 reads LNHDA; CDR2 reads SQIVND (reference sequence). CDR3 sequence reads: CASSTHRPFF. The DNA for the CDR3 is TGTGCCAGTAGTACCCACCGCCCGTTCTTC.